This T cell receptor (beta chain) came from a study of vaccination effects on CD4 cells after COVID-19. Trimming took off 3 bases at V and 0 bases at J, with 14 bases between the two ends. There are 16 residues in the CDR3. Per the germline V gene, CDR1 is LNHDA and CDR2 is SQIVND (reference sequence). Subsequent to a culture period of about ten days, CD4+ T cells were isolated. Of the BNT162b2 and mRNA-1273 vaccines, participants received two doses of one or the other. Fresh IL-2-containing medium replaced half the medium on days 3 and 7. Sequencing used immunoSEQ multiplex PCR; TCRdb keeps in-frame clones, though not all of them. Among around 47,000 clones listed, 72% were seen once. On this clone: Its antigen is as yet unknown.

The chain recombines TRBV19 with TRBJ1-1; D unclear. Sample: CD4+ T cells from PBMCs cultured without peptide, taken after COVID-19 vaccination. The sequence derives from a human donor who received a COVID-19 vaccine. CDR3 sequence (DNA): TGTGCCAGTAGTATCCAGGATGGCACCATGAACACTGAAGCTTTCTTT. It translates to CASSIQDGTMNTEAFF.